This T cell receptor beta chain derives from a study of blood T cell repertoires in COVID-19. Study-level background: The United States, Italy and Spain provided the acute and convalescent COVID-19 samples.

J gave up 2 bases and V 4 bases, and 9 bases lay outside the gene matches. The CDR3 extends over 15 amino acids. Germline lookup yields CDR1 GTSNPN and CDR2 SVGIG (reference sequence). TCRdb's copy holds only in-frame clones and misses some; the assay was immunoSEQ multiplex PCR. The data contain about 210,000 clones, roughly four fifths of them singletons. The specimen was peripheral blood. The receptor's source is a woman between 35 and 50 years old with acute or convalescent COVID-19. The V and J genes are TRBV30 and TRBJ2-3; 7 nucleotides align to TRBD1. The CDR3 sequence: CAWTHRGVNTDTQYF. CDR3 nucleotides: TGTGCCTGGACGCACAGGGGAGTAAACACAGATACGCAGTATTTT.